A single sample gave rise to the 22 T cell receptor beta chains below, sequenced in a study of cytomegalovirus exposure and HLA in healthy donors. Primers included in the PCR were 60 Vbeta and 13 Jbeta primers. The method was immunoSEQ multiplex PCR; TCRdb's version includes in-frame clones alone and lacks a portion of them. The sample comprises some 80,000 clones, more than 75% of which are singletons, and around 3.7% rests with the top ten. Sequences were obtained from PBMCs. The source of these receptors is a man aged 35 to 55 in good health and CMV-seronegative.

The chain carries TRBV7-2 and TRBJ2-2; no definite D call. The germline V and J ends were trimmed by 5 bases and 4 bases, with 14 bases remaining between them. The CDR3 loop spans 15 amino acids. CDR1 and CDR2 from the germline V gene are SGHTA and FQGNSA. CDR3 loop: CASSLQHPSTGELFF. The DNA of the CDR3 is TGTGCCAGCAGCCTACAGCACCCGAGCACCGGGGAGCTGTTTTTT.

This chain links TRBV19 with TRBJ1-4; 7 bases align to TRBD1. The CDR3 length is 15 residues. CDR1 LNHDA and CDR2 SQIVND come from the germline V gene (reference sequence). Unmatched junction bases numbered 10, after V lost 4 bases and J lost 8 bases. As DNA, the CDR3 is TGTGCCAGTAGTAGAGACAGGGAAGGAAGAGAAAAACTGTTTTTT. Translation gives CASSRDREGREKLFF.

V gene TRBV12-2 combines with J gene TRBJ2-7; the D segment call TRBD1 is taken from the table without a DNA check. TRBV12-2 is noted as a pseudogene. The CDR3 is made up of 15 amino acids. The CDR3 sequence: CASRLETASSYEQYF. The DNA of the CDR3 is TGTGCAAGTCGCTTAGAGACAGCTAGCTCCTACGAGCAGTACTTC.

The chain joins TRBV11-3 to TRBJ1-2, with 8 bases matching TRBD1. Germline CDR1 reads SGHNT; CDR2 reads YENEEA. The CDR3 consists of 13 residues. V trimming: 2 bases; J trimming: 4 bases; junction bases outside the gene matches: 0. CDR3 bases: TGTGCCAGCAGCTTAACAGGGGGCTATGGCTACACCTTC. It is translated as CASSLTGGYGYTF.

The chain is built from TRBV7-9 and TRBJ1-4, with 10 nucleotides matching TRBD1. CDR3 length: 18 amino acids. In germline, CDR1 is SEHNR, CDR2 FQNEAQ (reference sequence). V gave up 5 bases and J gave up 5 bases; unmatched junction bases: 14. The CDR3 nucleotides are TGTGCCAGCAGCGGCCGGGACAGGGGAGGAGGGAGAAATGAAAAACTGTTTTTT. Translated, it gives CASSGRDRGGGRNEKLFF.

J is TRBJ1-1 and V is TRBV19; TRBD1 matches 7 bases. Trimming cost V 4 bases and J 3 bases; bases outside gene matches: 5. The CDR3 spans 14 residues. Germline CDR1 LNHDA, CDR2 SQIVND (reference sequence). DNA of the CDR3: TGTGCCAGTAGTAAACAGGGGAGAGACACTGAAGCTTTCTTT. Its protein is CASSKQGRDTEAFF.

Points on this clone: No conserved phenylalanine or tryptophan ends this CDR3, so it is likely a read error. Here the CDR3 reads CASSRQGARSEAFL. DNA of the CDR3: TGTGCCAGCTCACGACAGGGGGCGAGGTCTGAAGCTTTCCTT. The genes are TRBV18 and TRBJ1-1; 10 bases match TRBD1. Trimming removed 4 bases from V and 6 bases from J; junction bases left unmatched: 5. Germline assignment: CDR1 KGHSH and CDR2 LQKENI. CDR3 size: 14 residues.

The chain joins TRBV2 to TRBJ1-6, with 8 nucleotides matching TRBD1. The CDR3 spans 13 residues. In germline, CDR1 is SNHLY, CDR2 FYNNEI. The trim removed 8 bases at V and 7 bases at J, leaving 4 bases unmatched. As DNA, the CDR3 is TGTGCCAGCCAGGGGGCTTGGAATTCACCCCTCCACTTT. Protein product: CASQGAWNSPLHF.

This clone has just one count. The genes are TRBV5-1 and TRBJ2-5; 14 nucleotides line up with TRBD2. The CDR3 is 16 amino acids. The germline V gene encodes CDR1 SGHRS and CDR2 YFSETQ. Trimming removed 6 bases from V and 2 bases from J; junction bases left unmatched: 6. For the CDR3, the DNA is TGCGCCAGCAAGTCGGGACTAGCGGGGGAGCAAGAGACCCAGTACTTC. Its translation is CASKSGLAGEQETQYF.

The chain has TRBV5-1 and TRBJ1-2; D might be TRBD1 (6 bases). This CDR3 has 13 residues. The germline gives CDR1 SGHRS, CDR2 YFSETQ. V lost 0 bases and J lost 7, with 10 bases in between. CDR3 amino acids: CASSLVRGRGYTF. The CDR3 coding sequence is TGCGCCAGCAGCTTGGTCAGGGGTCGTGGCTACACCTTC.

This rearrangement joins TRBV19 to TRBJ2-7; TRBD1 is a possible D gene (5 bases). The CDR3 sequence is 15 residues long. Germline lookup yields CDR1 LNHDA and CDR2 SQIVND (reference sequence). Trimming removed 2 bases from V and 0 bases from J, with 11 bases in between. CDR3 protein: CASSINTDSSYEQYF. DNA for the CDR3: TGTGCCAGTAGTATAAACACAGACAGCTCCTACGAGCAGTACTTC.

The genes are TRBV4-3 and TRBJ2-1, with no clear D. With 3 bases removed from V and 10 bases from J, the gap between germline ends came to 13 bases. Per the germline V gene, CDR1 is LGHNA and CDR2 is YSLEER. The CDR3 is 13 residues long. CDR3 loop: CASSQIQTTEQFF. The CDR3 DNA sequence: TGCGCCAGCAGCCAGATACAGACAACAGAGCAGTTCTTC.

This chain joins TRBV7-2 and TRBJ1-5; 7 bases are shared with TRBD1. Unmatched junction bases numbered 1, after V lost 5 bases and J lost 6 bases. The CDR3 consists of 12 residues. Germline assignment: CDR1 SGHTA and CDR2 FQGNSA. This CDR3 reads CASSRDSQPQHF. The CDR3 DNA reads as TGTGCCAGCAGCCGGGACAGTCAGCCCCAGCATTTT.

This chain links TRBV29-1 with TRBJ1-4; 7 nucleotides agree with TRBD1. The CDR3 spans 12 residues. The J segment lost 5 bases and the V segment lost 7 bases, leaving 4 bases of the junction unmatched. Looked up from germline, CDR1 is SQVTM and CDR2 is ANQGSEA. The CDR3 sequence: CSGGGRNEKLFF. The CDR3 DNA sequence: TGCAGCGGAGGGGGCCGAAATGAAAAACTGTTTTTT.

This clone has just one count. The CDR3 loop is CASSPRGGRANYGYTF. CDR3 in DNA: TGTGCCAGCTCACCCAGGGGCGGCAGGGCCAACTATGGCTACACCTTC. The chain recombines TRBV18 with TRBJ1-2; D is perhaps TRBD1 (6 bases). Germline lookup yields CDR1 KGHSH and CDR2 LQKENI. This CDR3 is built from 16 residues. Trimming removed 3 bases from V and 2 bases from J, with 16 bases in between.

V usage is TRBV5-1 and J usage is TRBJ2-2; TRBD1 aligns across 8 bases. V lost 3 bases to trimming and J lost 4 bases; unmatched junction nucleotides: 11. CDR1 is SGHRS, CDR2 YFSETQ, per germline. The CDR3 spans 17 residues. DNA for the CDR3: TGCGCCAGCAGCTGGGATGCAGGGGGCGCGATCACCGGGGAGCTGTTTTTT. Translated, it gives CASSWDAGGAITGELFF.

On this clone: An end of the junction differs from the germline gene, which may be a read error. The chain links TRBV7-7 to TRBJ2-2; 8 bases align to TRBD1. CDR1 is SSHAT, CDR2 FNYEAQ, per germline (reference sequence). This CDR3 region has 16 residues. CDR3 nucleotide sequence: TGTGCTAGCAGCTTAACCGTGGACAGGGCTTCCGGGGAGCTGTTTTTT. This codes for CASSLTVDRASGELFF.

V usage is TRBV7-2 and J usage is TRBJ1-4; 8 bases line up with TRBD1. Looked up from germline, CDR1 is SGHTA and CDR2 is FQGNSA. With 5 bases clipped from V and 8 bases from J, the junction kept 7 bases outside the gene matches. This CDR3 spans 14 amino acids. The CDR3: CASSIGTGQEKLFF. CDR3 nucleotide sequence: TGTGCCAGCAGCATCGGGACAGGACAAGAAAAACTGTTTTTT.

The J gene is TRBJ1-2, the V gene TRBV18; 8 bases are a match to TRBD1. CDR3 length: 14 amino acids. The V and J ends lost 5 bases and 3 bases, in that order; junction bases with no gene match: 5. The germline V gene encodes CDR1 KGHSH and CDR2 LQKENI. CDR3 protein: CASSTNRGDYGYTF. The CDR3 coding sequence is TGTGCCAGCTCAACGAACAGGGGGGACTATGGCTACACCTTC.

For this clone: At one end, the junction sequence differs from germline, possibly due to a read error. Additional DNA sequences in this sample encode the identical CDR3. The DNA for the CDR3 is TGCGCCAGCAGTTTCGTCGGGACAGGCTCCTACGAGCAGTACTTC. This gives the protein CASSFVGTGSYEQYF. This chain connects TRBV27 to TRBJ2-7; 8 nucleotides match TRBD1. The CDR3 covers 15 residues. Germline CDR1 reads MNHEY; CDR2 reads SMNVEV (reference sequence).

The CDR3 loop reads CAWTSALETEAFF. The CDR3 region has the DNA TGTGCCTGGACCTCCGCTCTGGAGACTGAAGCTTTCTTT. The rearrangement links TRBV30 to TRBJ1-1, with no clear D. V lost 4 bases and J 5 bases, leaving 14 bases between the germline ends. The CDR3 totals 13 residues. From germline, CDR1 is GTSNPN and CDR2 SVGIG (reference sequence). Using reference TRBV30 and TRBJ1-1 for the parts outside the CDR3, the full variable domain is SQTIHQWPATLVQPVGSPLSLECTVEGTSNPNLYWYRQAAGRGLQLLFYSVGIGQISSEVPQNLSASRPQDRQFILSSKKLLLSDSGFYLCAWTSALETEAFFGQGTRLTVV.

The chain links TRBV7-9 to TRBJ1-1; 7 positions match TRBD1. The CDR3 consists of 14 residues. With 5 bases clipped from V and 6 bases from J, the junction kept 9 bases outside the gene matches. In germline, CDR1 is SEHNR, CDR2 FQNEAQ (reference sequence). The CDR3 here is CASSTRQGEAEAFF. The CDR3 region has the DNA TGTGCCAGCAGCACTAGACAGGGAGAGGCTGAAGCTTTCTTT.